This TCR beta chain emerged from a study of blood T cells in healthy people across ages. Comment on this clonotype: A single base separates this from a much larger clone, so it may be a read error.

Then a second PCR, running about 6 to 12 cycles, was carried out with a sample-barcoded 5' primer and a J-beta primer mix. TCRdb processed the 5' RACE reads anew with MiXCR; each CDR3 protein has one entry. The table lists hundreds of thousands of distinct CDR3 sequences, 24% of them singletons. The CDR3 length is 13 residues. Between the trimmed V and J ends, which lost 4 bases and 4 bases, there was a span of 7 bases. The germline gives CDR1 MRHNA, CDR2 SNTAGT. The sample also formed part of further work on T cells of mothers and their children.

The J gene is TRBJ2-2, the V gene TRBV6-4; D remains unclear. This sequence originates from a boy aged 5-17 years in good health. Source material: blood. This CDR3 reads CASSVTGTGELFF. DNA for the CDR3: TGTGCCAGCAGTGTGACTGGCACCGGGGAGCTGTTTTTT.